Listed below are T cell receptor beta chains from one sample, sequenced in a study of beta chain features in type 1 diabetes. Assay used: immunoSEQ multiplex PCR; TCRdb lists only in-frame clones, some missing. The sample has under 45,000 clones; approximately 53% are singletons. What was sequenced was stem cell memory CD4+ T cells from blood. These receptors were collected from a woman in her thirties in good health. Each CDR3 is given with its conserved first and last residue. Fields, in order: J gene, V gene, CDR3 protein.

TRBJ2-7 TRBV11-1 CASSSTGTLFLQYF
TRBJ2-1 TRBV7-2 CASSLAGAANSYNEQFF
TRBJ2-3 TRBV18 CASSPVDTDTQYF
TRBJ2-4 TRBV7-2 CASSPRRGAGNIQYF
TRBJ1-1 TRBV9 CASSVAPRDTEAFF
TRBJ2-2 TRBV7-2 CASSFQGGNTGELFF
TRBJ2-1 TRBV5-4 CASSVGQGSYNEQFF
TRBJ2-1 TRBV9 CASSVVGRPPQFF
TRBJ2-5 TRBV7-2 CASSSTGISIETQYF
TRBJ1-2 TRBV7-2 CASSYKTAPNYGYTF
TRBJ2-5 TRBV7-2 CASSSHPLQETQYF
TRBJ1-5 TRBV28 CASSSTTGDQPQHF
TRBJ1-2 TRBV7-9 CASSIDRGGFYGYTF
TRBJ2-1 TRBV5-8 CASTAYNEQFF
TRBJ1-1 TRBV12-5 CASGLVGRGRLDTEAFF
TRBJ2-2 TRBV7-9 CASSRLAGVTGELFF
TRBJ2-6 TRBV12-1 CASSFRASGRISGANVLTF
TRBJ2-3 TRBV5-1 CASSSPSGSGNTQYF
TRBJ1-1 TRBV10-3 CAISVGQAMNTEAFF
TRBJ2-3 TRBV19 CASSITGTDTQYF
TRBJ2-7 TRBV19 CASSIGPGVPYEQYF
TRBJ2-5 TRBV7-8 CASSRDTGHHLGETQYF
TRBJ2-7 TRBV11-2 CASSFDSGGTPYEQYF
TRBJ2-7 TRBV9 CASSPRQGPSYEQYF
TRBJ2-1 TRBV7-2 CASSLASGRGYEQFF
TRBJ2-4 TRBV30 CAWSVNRVAKNIQYF